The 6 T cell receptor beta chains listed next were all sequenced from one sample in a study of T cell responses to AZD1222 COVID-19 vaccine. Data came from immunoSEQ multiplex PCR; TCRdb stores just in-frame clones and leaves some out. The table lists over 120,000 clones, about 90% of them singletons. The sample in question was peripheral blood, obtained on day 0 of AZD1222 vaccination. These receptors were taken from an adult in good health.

The CDR3 protein is CATSRSYPGQGFYEQYF. CDR3 coding DNA: TGTGCCACCAGCAGATCTTATCCGGGACAGGGGTTTTACGAGCAGTACTTC. The V and J genes are TRBV15 and TRBJ2-7; 10 nucleotides align to TRBD1. The CDR3 covers 17 residues. V dropped 2 bases and J dropped 4; count of bases not matched to a gene: 11. CDR1 is LNHNV, CDR2 YYDKDF, per germline (reference sequence).

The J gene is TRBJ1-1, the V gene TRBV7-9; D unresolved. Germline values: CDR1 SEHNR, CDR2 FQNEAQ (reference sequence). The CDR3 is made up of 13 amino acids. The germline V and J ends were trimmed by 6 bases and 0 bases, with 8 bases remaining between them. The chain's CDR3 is CASRTVMNTEAFF. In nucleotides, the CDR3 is TGTGCCAGCAGGACGGTCATGAACACTGAAGCTTTCTTT.

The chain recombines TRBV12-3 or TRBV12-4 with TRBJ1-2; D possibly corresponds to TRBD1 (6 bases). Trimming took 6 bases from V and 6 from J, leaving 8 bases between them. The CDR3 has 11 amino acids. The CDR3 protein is CASSRDNGYTF. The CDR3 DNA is TGTGCCAGCAGCCGGGACAATGGCTACACCTTC.

The CDR3 sequence is CASSELSNQPQHF. The CDR3 DNA is TGTGCCAGCAGTGAATTGAGCAATCAGCCCCAGCATTTT. V usage is TRBV6-1 and J usage is TRBJ1-5; D is uncertain. CDR3 size: 13 residues. V shed 2 bases and J shed 1 base, with 3 bases lying between them. The germline V gene has CDR1 MNHNS and CDR2 SASEGT.

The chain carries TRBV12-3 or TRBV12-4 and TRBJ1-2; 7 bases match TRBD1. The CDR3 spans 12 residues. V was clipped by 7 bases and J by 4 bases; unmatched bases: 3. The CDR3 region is CASMTGLYGYTF. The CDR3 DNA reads TGTGCCAGCATGACAGGGCTCTATGGCTACACCTTC.

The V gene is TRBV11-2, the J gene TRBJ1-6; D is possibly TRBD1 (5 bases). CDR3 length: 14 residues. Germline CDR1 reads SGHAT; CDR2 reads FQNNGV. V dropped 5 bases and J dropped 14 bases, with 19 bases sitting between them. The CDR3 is CASSPRAGIESLHF. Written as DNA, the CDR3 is TGTGCCAGCAGCCCGCGGGCAGGGATTGAGTCCCTCCACTTT.